These T cell receptor beta chains were read from a single sample in a study of blood T cell repertoires in COVID-19. Some clones are missing from TCRdb's copy, which holds only in-frame ones; the method was immunoSEQ multiplex PCR. The data show about 120,000 clones, approximately 81% seen once. The sample consisted of peripheral blood. These receptors originate from a woman at least 80 years old with acute or convalescent COVID-19. Both conserved end residues are part of each CDR3. The D gene is left open where the match is weak. Clone size is not always given. Where it is, it says once, few, many or a class for expanded clones.

. | TRBJ1-1 | TRBV28 | . | CASSGDTHTEAFF | TGTGCCAGCAGTGGGGACACACACACTGAAGCTTTCTTT
. | TRBJ1-1 | TRBV6-5 | . | CASSYSRDTEAFF | TGTGCCAGCAGTTACTCTCGGGACACTGAAGCTTTCTTT
. | TRBJ1-1 | TRBV5-1 | . | CASSQPGGNTEAFF | TGCGCCAGCAGCCAACCCGGGGGGAACACTGAAGCTTTCTTT
. | TRBJ1-1 | TRBV7-9 | . | CASSLEVRQSTEAFF | TGTGCCAGCAGCTTGGAGGTCCGGCAAAGCACTGAAGCTTTCTTT
. | TRBJ1-1 | TRBV5-1 | . | CASSLERWDTEAFF | TGCGCCAGCAGCTTAGAGCGGTGGGACACTGAAGCTTTCTTT
. | TRBJ2-1 | TRBV6-2/TRBV6-3 | . | CASSSGTSYNEQFF | TGTGCCAGCAGTTCAGGGACATCCTACAATGAGCAGTTCTTC
. | TRBJ1-1 | TRBV12-3/TRBV12-4 | . | CASSYGRDSAFF | TGTGCCAGCAGTTATGGGAGGGATTCAGCTTTCTTT
TRBD1 | TRBJ1-2 | TRBV6-6 | . | CASSPPGQGPYGYTF | TGTGCCAGCAGTCCCCCGGGACAGGGGCCCTATGGCTACACCTTC
TRBD2 | TRBJ2-3 | TRBV5-1 | . | CASSPGTVAGSSTDTQYF | TGCGCCAGCAGCCCAGGGACGGTAGCGGGGTCTAGCACAGATACGCAGTATTTT
. | TRBJ1-5 | TRBV6-5 | . | CASTPGVNQPQHF | TGTGCCAGCACCCCAGGGGTTAATCAGCCCCAGCATTTT
TRBD2 | TRBJ2-3 | TRBV9 | . | CASSAERGRGTDTQYF | TGTGCCAGCAGCGCCGAGCGGGGGCGGGGCACAGATACGCAGTATTTT
. | TRBJ2-7 | TRBV18 | . | CASSPGTVTYEQYF | TGTGCCAGCTCACCGGGGACTGTAACCTACGAGCAGTACTTC
. | TRBJ1-2 | TRBV3-1/TRBV3-2 | . | CASSQDQGRVWYGYTF | TGTGCCAGCAGCCAAGATCAGGGCAGGGTTTGGTATGGCTACACCTTC
TRBD1 | TRBJ1-5 | TRBV5-6 | . | CASSRTGVSNQPQHF | TGTGCCAGCAGCCGGACAGGGGTAAGCAATCAGCCCCAGCATTTT
TRBD2 | TRBJ2-1 | TRBV14 | . | CASSVLQRGSYNEQFF | TGTGCCAGCAGCGTCCTCCAGCGGGGCTCCTACAATGAGCAGTTCTTC
. | TRBJ1-1 | TRBV7-2 | few | CASSLGSLRNTEAFF | TGTGCCAGCAGCTTAGGAAGCCTGCGGAACACTGAAGCTTTCTTT
. | TRBJ2-3 | TRBV14 | many | CASSQGRLFTDTQYF | TGTGCCAGCAGCCAAGGTCGGTTGTTCACAGATACGCAGTATTTT
TRBD1 | TRBJ1-1 | TRBV5-6 | few | CASSLGTGVNTEAFF | TGTGCCAGCAGCTTGGGGACAGGGGTGAACACTGAAGCTTTCTTT
. | TRBJ1-1 | TRBV7-2 | . | CASSLRAGIEAFF | TGTGCCAGCAGCTTGCGGGCGGGAATTGAAGCTTTCTTT
TRBD2 | TRBJ2-1 | TRBV11-2 | . | CASTLNALAGGFNEQFF | TGTGCCAGCACCCTAAACGCCCTAGCGGGAGGGTTCAATGAGCAGTTCTTC
TRBD1 | TRBJ1-2 | TRBV19 | . | CASSILRQGSGGYTF | TGTGCCAGTAGTATATTGAGACAGGGGTCTGGTGGCTACACCTTC
TRBD2 | TRBJ2-2 | TRBV3-1/TRBV3-2 | . | CASSQHSGTSGLTGELFF | TGTGCCAGCAGTCAACACTCCGGGACTAGCGGCCTCACCGGGGAGCTGTTTTTT
TRBD2 | TRBJ2-7 | TRBV5-1 | . | CASSLGVAGESLGEQYF | TGCGCCAGCAGCTTGGGGGTAGCGGGGGAATCTCTGGGCGAGCAGTACTTC
. | TRBJ1-1 | TRBV7-2 | . | CASSLALVGVAEAFF | TGTGCCAGCAGCTTAGCCTTGGTGGGAGTGGCTGAAGCTTTCTTT
. | TRBJ1-2 | TRBV10-3 | . | CAISDSYGYTF | TGTGCCATCAGTGACAGCTATGGCTACACCTTC
TRBD1 | TRBJ1-5 | TRBV27 | . | CASSPLSDRGGVRSNQPQHF | TGTGCCAGCAGTCCTCTCTCGGACAGGGGAGGCGTTAGGAGCAATCAGCCCCAGCATTTT
. | TRBJ2-3 | TRBV19 | . | CASNSGQLTDTQYF | TGTGCCAGTAACTCTGGACAGCTCACAGATACGCAGTATTTT
. | TRBJ1-5 | TRBV27 | . | CASSLSRGFQPQHF | TGTGCCAGCAGTTTATCTCGGGGTTTTCAGCCCCAGCATTTT
. | TRBJ1-1 | TRBV7-2 | . | CASSFRILNTEAFF | TGTGCCAGCAGCTTCAGGATACTGAACACTGAAGCTTTCTTT
TRBD1 | TRBJ1-5 | TRBV28 | few | CASSFTGGGGQSNQPQHF | TGTGCCAGCAGTTTTACAGGGGGCGGCGGGCAAAGCAATCAGCCCCAGCATTTT
TRBD2 | TRBJ2-1 | TRBV5-1 | few | CASSFFGTSGYNEQFF | TGCGCCAGCAGCTTCTTCGGGACTAGCGGCTACAATGAGCAGTTCTTC
TRBD1 | TRBJ1-2 | TRBV11-2 | . | CASSLAGDSWYGYTF | TGTGCCAGCAGCTTAGCCGGGGACAGCTGGTATGGCTACACCTTC
TRBD1 | TRBJ2-2 | TRBV7-2 | . | CASSLNARGIVGELFF | TGTGCCAGCAGCTTAAACGCCAGGGGGATCGTAGGGGAGCTGTTTTTT
. | TRBJ1-6 | TRBV6-5 | . | CASSLPAHGGSPLHF | TGTGCCAGCAGCCTTCCGGCTCATGGCGGTTCACCCCTCCACTTT
. | TRBJ1-2 | TRBV5-1 | . | CASSTGRQEVGYTF | TGCGCCAGCAGCACGGGACGACAGGAAGTAGGCTACACCTTC
. | TRBJ1-6 | TRBV30 | once | CAWSASGGRTSPLHF | TGTGCCTGGAGCGCCTCGGGGGGGCGGACTTCACCCCTCCACTTT
. | TRBJ2-5 | TRBV24-1 | . | CATSDSAKETQYF | TGTGCCACCAGTGACAGTGCCAAAGAGACCCAGTACTTC
TRBD1 | TRBJ1-1 | TRBV7-2 | . | CASSYDRDTEAFF | TGTGCCAGCAGCTACGACAGGGACACTGAAGCTTTCTTT
TRBD1 | TRBJ2-7 | TRBV4-3 | . | CASSRDRDGYEQYF | TGCGCCAGCAGCCGTGACAGGGATGGTTACGAGCAGTACTTC
TRBD1 | TRBJ1-2 | TRBV28 | few | CASSLGTGSLYGYTF | TGTGCCAGCAGTTTAGGGACAGGGTCCCTCTATGGCTACACCTTC
TRBD1 | TRBJ1-2 | TRBV4-3 | . | CASSQVLMRQGGGGYTF | TGCGCCAGCAGCCAAGTTCTCATGAGACAGGGAGGAGGCGGCTACACCTTC
. | TRBJ1-1 | TRBV4-2 | . | CASSQVGQPTEAFF | TGTGCCAGCAGCCAAGTAGGACAGCCCACTGAAGCTTTCTTT
. | TRBJ2-2 | TRBV24-1 | . | CATSDPYTGELFF | TGTGCCACCAGTGATCCCTACACCGGGGAGCTGTTTTTT
TRBD1 | TRBJ2-1 | TRBV2 | few | CASRGGQGAFDEQFF | TGTGCCAGCAGAGGGGGGCAGGGGGCTTTCGATGAGCAGTTCTTC
TRBD2 | TRBJ2-3 | TRBV4-1 | . | CASSQEASGGPDTQYF | TGCGCCAGCAGCCAAGAGGCATCGGGAGGCCCAGATACGCAGTATTTT
TRBD2 | TRBJ2-1 | TRBV7-9 | . | CASSSSGAGRNEQFF | TGTGCCAGCAGCTCTAGCGGGGCAGGGCGGAATGAGCAGTTCTTC